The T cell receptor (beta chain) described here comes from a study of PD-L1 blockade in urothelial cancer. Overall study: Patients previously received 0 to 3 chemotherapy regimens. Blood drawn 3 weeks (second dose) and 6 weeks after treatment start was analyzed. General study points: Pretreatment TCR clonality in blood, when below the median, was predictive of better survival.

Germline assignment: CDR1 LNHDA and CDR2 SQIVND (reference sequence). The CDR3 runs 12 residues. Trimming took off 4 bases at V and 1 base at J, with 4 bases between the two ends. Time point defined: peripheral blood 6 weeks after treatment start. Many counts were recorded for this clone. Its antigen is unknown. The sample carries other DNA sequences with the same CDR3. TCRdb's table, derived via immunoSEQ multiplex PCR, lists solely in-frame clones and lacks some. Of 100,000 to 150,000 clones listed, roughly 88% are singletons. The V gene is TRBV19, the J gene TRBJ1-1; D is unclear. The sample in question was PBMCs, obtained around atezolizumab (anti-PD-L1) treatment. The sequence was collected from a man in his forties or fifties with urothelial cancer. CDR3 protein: CASSNSNTEAFF. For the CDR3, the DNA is TGTGCCAGTAGTAACTCGAACACTGAAGCTTTCTTT. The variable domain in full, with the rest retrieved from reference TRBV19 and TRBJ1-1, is DGGITQSPKYLFRKEGQNVTLSCEQNLNHDAMYWYRQDPGQGLRLIYYSQIVNDFQKGDIAEGYSVSREKKESFPLTVTSAQKNPTAFYLCASSNSNTEAFFGQGTRLTVV.